This entry is about one T cell receptor beta chain. Original processing notes: It was from reference gene primer amplification that nucleated cell counts were estimated. Assay: immunoSEQ multiplex PCR; the TCRdb copy retains only in-frame clones and omits some. V and J calls and clone size are given by that table; D and trimming were obtained from the DNA. Seen here are about 240,000 clones, around nine tenths observed once, and the top ten hold 7.1%. The data originate from a study of blood T cell repertoires in COVID-19. Overall study: Donors in the United States, Italy and Spain gave samples during acute or convalescent COVID-19. T cells, B-cell-depleted T cells, or PBMCs supplied cDNA or gDNA.

Between the trimmed V and J ends, which lost 1 base and 10 bases, there was a span of 14 bases. This CDR3 is built from 15 residues. Germline V lookup: CDR1 SEHNR, CDR2 FQNEAQ (reference sequence). The V gene is TRBV7-9, the J gene TRBJ1-6, with D perhaps matching TRBD1 (5 bases). This clonotype was obtained from a woman in her sixties or seventies with active or convalescent COVID-19. The specimen was peripheral blood. The CDR3 reads CASSLGRAGGSPLHF. The CDR3 bases are TGTGCCAGCAGCTTAGGGAGGGCGGGGGGATCACCCCTCCACTTT.